This TCR beta chain was captured by sequencing in a study of cytomegalovirus exposure and HLA in healthy donors. The validation cohort, a group of some 120 subjects, included the donors and was separate from the approximately 700-subject first cohort. Trimming removed 6 bases from V and 1 base from J, with 11 bases in between. The CDR3 loop spans 14 amino acids. Germline assignment: CDR1 SGHDT and CDR2 YYEEEE. General observations from the study: TCR sequences were mostly rare, though some public TCRs occurred in many donors. Reports credit the classifier with highly specific, highly sensitive diagnosis of cytomegalovirus status. Some TCR beta chains (roughly 160 of them) were listed as cytomegalovirus-associated.

Concerning this clone: What it recognizes is unknown.

The data were produced by immunoSEQ multiplex PCR, yet TCRdb's version contains in-frame clones alone and is incomplete. The table shows some 290,000 clones, with over 75% occurring only once. The specimen was PBMCs. The source is a man aged 30 to 39 in good health and CMV-seronegative. This chain links TRBV5-6 with TRBJ2-1; no firm D call. CDR3 amino acids: CASTSLQSYNEQFF. The CDR3 DNA reads as TGTGCCAGCACCTCCCTGCAGTCCTACAATGAGCAGTTCTTC.